This TCR beta chain is drawn from a study of beta chain features in type 1 diabetes. V lost 5 bases to trimming and J lost 1 base, with 5 bases between them. The CDR3 totals 12 residues. CDR1 and CDR2 from the germline V gene are ENHRY and SYGVKD. This clone was counted a few times. Its specificity is not known. Other DNA sequences in the sample encode the same CDR3. Expressed TCRB transcripts were sequenced because the entire RNA isolate underwent reverse transcription. Using immunoSEQ multiplex PCR, the repertoire was profiled, and TCRdb retains in-frame clones only, with some absent. The table includes approximately 360,000 clones, over 9.5% detected once. General study results and limits: TCRB CDR3 length was moderately but significantly reduced in all four CD4+ subsets of Type 1 diabetes patients.

The specimen sequenced was naive CD4+ T cells from blood. This receptor was identified in a woman aged 18-29 years with type 1 diabetes. V gene TRBV10-3 combines with J gene TRBJ1-1; D remains unclear. The CDR3 sequence: CAISRENTEAFF. In nucleotides, the CDR3 is TGTGCCATCAGTAGAGAGAACACTGAAGCTTTCTTT.